The clone carrying this TCR beta chain was counted a few times. The V gene's germline CDR1 is SGHRS and CDR2 YFSETQ. Trimming removed 2 bases at V and 6 bases at J, with 14 bases between. This CDR3 has 15 amino acids. The sample originates from a study of T cells in Graves' hyperthyroidism and ophthalmopathy. The study excluded patients with uncontrolled infection, other autoimmune disease, pregnancy or lactation. RNA transcripts served as the template for amplifying TCR beta CDR3 regions. The TCR CDR3 was amplified in a first-round RT-PCR using the HTBI primer set. MiXCR, run by TCRdb on the multiplex PCR reads, gives a single entry per CDR3 protein. The sample consists of 530,000 or so distinct CDR3 sequences, approximately 17% of them appearing once.

This receptor was identified in a woman aged 18-29 years with Graves' ophthalmopathy. The chain carries TRBV5-1 and TRBJ1-4; D may be TRBD1 (5 bases). Sequencing used blood. CDR3 bases: TGCGCCAGCAGCTTCTGGGTTGGGGCCGATGAAAAACTGTTTTTT. Its protein product is CASSFWVGADEKLFF.